Below are 8 T cell receptor beta chains sequenced from a single sample in a study of shared clonotypes between healthy human individuals. The method was immunoSEQ multiplex PCR; TCRdb's version includes in-frame clones alone and lacks a portion of them. The sample holds about 700,000 clones, around 67% seen once. The specimen sequenced was memory CD4+ T cells sorted from blood. Subset in this sample: CD45RA-negative fraction. Receptor source: a woman aged 25 to 39 in good health.

The V and J genes are TRBV28 and TRBJ1-6; D is uncertain. The CDR3 extends over 13 amino acids. Germline CDR1 MDHEN, CDR2 SYDVKM. V was pared by 3 bases and J by 7 bases, with 7 bases between. The CDR3, as DNA: TGTGCCAGCAGTTTCTACAGCAATTCACCCCTCCACTTT. This codes for CASSFYSNSPLHF.

The chain links TRBV30 to TRBJ1-4; 7 nucleotides match TRBD1. In germline, CDR1 is GTSNPN, CDR2 SVGIG (reference sequence). Trimming cost V 5 bases and J 2 bases; bases outside gene matches: 5. The CDR3 has 14 amino acids. CDR3 nucleotide sequence: TGTGCCTGGCAAAAGACAGGGACTAATGAAAAACTGTTTTTT. Its translation: CAWQKTGTNEKLFF.

V gene TRBV5-1 combines with J gene TRBJ2-7; no firm D call. V lost 0 bases and J lost 1, with 8 bases in between. Germline-derived CDR1 and CDR2 are SGHRS and YFSETQ. This CDR3 contains 14 residues. For the CDR3, the DNA is TGCGCCAGCAGCTTGGAGGTACCATCCTACGAGCAGTACTTC. Encoded protein: CASSLEVPSYEQYF. Full variable domain (remainder filled in from reference TRBV5-1 and TRBJ2-7): KAGVTQTPRYLIKTRGQQVTLSCSPISGHRSVSWYQQTPGQGLQFLFEYFSETQRNKGNFPGRFSGRQFSNSRSEMNVSTLELGDSALYLCASSLEVPSYEQYFGPGTRLTVT.

The chain uses TRBV11-2 and TRBJ2-7, with 10 bases lining up with TRBD1. This CDR3 has 16 amino acids. Germline CDR1 reads SGHAT; CDR2 reads FQNNGV. V gave up 2 bases and J gave up 6 bases; unmatched junction bases: 10. This CDR3 is CASSLMGTGDLGEQYF. CDR3 coding DNA: TGTGCCAGCAGCTTAATGGGGACAGGGGATCTGGGCGAGCAGTACTTC. Using reference TRBV11-2 and TRBJ2-7 for the parts outside the CDR3, the full variable domain is EAGVAQSPRYKIIEKRQSVAFWCNPISGHATLYWYQQILGQGPKLLIQFQNNGVVDDSQLPKDRFSAERLKGVDSTLKIQPAKLEDSAVYLCASSLMGTGDLGEQYFGPGTRLTVT.

The J gene is TRBJ2-3, the V gene TRBV6-1; D gene unclear. This CDR3 has 17 residues. The germline V gene has CDR1 MNHNS and CDR2 SASEGT. Trimming stripped 0 bases from V and 0 bases from J, with 13 bases between. In DNA, the CDR3 is TGTGCCAGCAGTGAAGCGCTTCGGCCAGCTAGCACAGATACGCAGTATTTT. Residues: CASSEALRPASTDTQYF.

The genes are TRBV6-6 and TRBJ2-1; no definite D call. CDR1 and CDR2 (germline): MNHNY, SVGAGI (reference sequence). Trimming pared 7 bases from V and 4 bases from J, leaving 14 bases between. The CDR3 contains 14 residues. In DNA, the CDR3 is TGTGCCAGCACCACCTCGGACCGTTACAATGAGCAGTTCTTC. Its protein is CASTTSDRYNEQFF.

The chain carries TRBV18 and TRBJ1-4; 9 bases fit TRBD1. V shed 2 bases and J 6 bases; nucleotides not matched to a gene: 7. CDR1 and CDR2 (germline): KGHSH, LQKENI. The length of the CDR3 is 16 residues. CDR3 DNA: TGTGCCAGCTCACCAACCCTGGGACAGGGAGATGAAAAACTGTTTTTT. This gives the protein CASSPTLGQGDEKLFF.

Notes on this clone: The sample holds other DNA sequences that translate to the same CDR3. This rearrangement joins TRBV5-1 to TRBJ2-1; D is possibly TRBD2 (5 bases). Germline-derived CDR1 and CDR2 are SGHRS and YFSETQ. The CDR3 has 15 amino acids. With 2 bases removed from V and 1 base from J, the gap between germline ends came to 10 bases. CDR3 protein: CASSFSSSSYNEQFF. The CDR3 DNA sequence: TGCGCCAGCAGCTTTTCTAGCAGTTCCTACAATGAGCAGTTCTTC.